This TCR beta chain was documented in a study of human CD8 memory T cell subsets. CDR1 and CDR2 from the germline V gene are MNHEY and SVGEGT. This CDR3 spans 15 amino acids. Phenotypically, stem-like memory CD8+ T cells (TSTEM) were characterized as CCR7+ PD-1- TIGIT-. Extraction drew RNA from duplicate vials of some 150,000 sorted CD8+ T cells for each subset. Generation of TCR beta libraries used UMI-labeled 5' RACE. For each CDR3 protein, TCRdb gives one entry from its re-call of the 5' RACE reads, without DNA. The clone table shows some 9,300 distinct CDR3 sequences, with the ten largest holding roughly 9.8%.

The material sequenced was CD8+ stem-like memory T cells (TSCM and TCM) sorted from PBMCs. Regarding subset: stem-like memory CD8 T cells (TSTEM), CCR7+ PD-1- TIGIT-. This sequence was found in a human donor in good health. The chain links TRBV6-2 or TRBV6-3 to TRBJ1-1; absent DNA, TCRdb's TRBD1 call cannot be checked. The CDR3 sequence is CASSPGDRMNTEAFF.